This T cell receptor beta chain was recorded in a study of cytomegalovirus exposure and HLA in healthy donors. The study, taken as a whole, reports: It was 150 or so TCR beta chains that were listed as cytomegalovirus-associated.

Points on this clone: Its antigen is currently unknown.

The CDR3 sequence is 14 residues long. Germline-derived CDR1 and CDR2 are SGHRS and YFSETQ. The PCR contained 60 Vbeta and 13 Jbeta primers. Some clones are missing from TCRdb's copy, which holds only in-frame ones; the method was immunoSEQ multiplex PCR. Among 130,000 or so clones, 75% to 90% were seen once, and the ten largest hold under 8.5%. The sequence was obtained from a woman in her 30s in good health and CMV-seropositive. The genes are TRBV5-1 and TRBJ2-5, with 7 nucleotides matching TRBD1. The last part of the DNA fits TRBJ2-7 better; the J call may be wrong. Sample: PBMCs. This chain's CDR3 is CASSFPDRSDEQYF. Here the CDR3 DNA reads TGCGCCAGCAGCTTCCCGGACAGGTCGGACGAGCAGTACTTC.